These 12 T cell receptor beta chains came from one sample sequenced in a study of blood T cell repertoires in COVID-19. Profiling relied on immunoSEQ multiplex PCR, and the TCRdb table lists in-frame clones only, not all of them. Of around 160,000 clones listed, 80% to 90% are singletons. The sample taken for sequencing was peripheral blood. These receptors all come from a man aged 55 to 70 with acute or convalescent COVID-19.

This chain connects TRBV5-4 to TRBJ2-5; weak D call: TRBD2 (6 bases). The CDR3 runs 13 residues. V was cut by 4 bases and J by 9 bases, with 16 bases left in between. Looked up from germline, CDR1 is SGHNT and CDR2 is YYREEE (reference sequence). The chain's CDR3 is CASSQPGEASQYF. The CDR3 DNA follows: TGTGCCAGCAGCCAACCCGGGGAGGCATCCCAGTACTTC. Based on the CDR3 plus reference TRBV5-4 and TRBJ2-5, the full variable domain is ETGVTQSPTHLIKTRGQQVTLRCSSQSGHNTVSWYQQALGQGPQFIFQYYREEENGRGNFPPRFSGLQFPNYSSELNVNALELDDSALYLCASSQPGEASQYFGPGTRLLVL.

The CDR3 region is CASSQERGGVSYNEQFF. CDR3 nucleotide sequence: TGTGCCAGCAGCCAAGAAAGAGGAGGAGTTTCCTACAATGAGCAGTTCTTC. V and J are TRBV3-1 (or the pseudogene TRBV3-2) and TRBJ2-1; tentatively, D is TRBD2 (5 bases). In germline, CDR1 is LGHDT, CDR2 YNNKEL (reference sequence). Trimming stripped 0 bases from V and 1 base from J, with 13 bases between. The length of the CDR3 is 17 residues.

The chain joins TRBV10-3 to TRBJ2-5; 11 bases are shared with TRBD2. Germline CDR1 reads ENHRY; CDR2 reads SYGVKD. After removal of 4 bases from V and 1 base from J, the junction contained 5 bases not matched to a gene. The CDR3 has 16 amino acids. CDR3 in amino acids: CAISGRLAGTQETQYF. The DNA of the CDR3 is TGTGCCATCAGTGGGAGACTAGCGGGGACCCAAGAGACCCAGTACTTC.

The rearrangement links TRBV7-9 to TRBJ2-3; D uncertain. The V gene lost 5 bases and the J gene lost 2 bases, with 17 bases spanning the gap. This CDR3 comprises 16 residues. Germline V lookup: CDR1 SEHNR, CDR2 FQNEAQ (reference sequence). In DNA, the CDR3 is TGTGCCAGCAGCAAGCCCATTAGAGCCTCCACAGATACGCAGTATTTT. As protein: CASSKPIRASTDTQYF.

The V and J genes are TRBV19 and TRBJ2-7; possibly TRBD1 for D (6 bases). CDR3 length: 14 amino acids. V was trimmed by 6 bases and J by 2 bases, leaving 14 bases between them. Germline CDR1 reads LNHDA; CDR2 reads SQIVND (reference sequence). CDR3 in amino acids: CASSTGTSTYEQYF. CDR3 sequence (DNA): TGTGCCAGTAGCACCGGGACATCCACCTACGAGCAGTACTTC.

The chain has TRBV6-6 and TRBJ2-1; the D is unclear. The CDR3 contains 14 residues. The V and J ends lost 0 bases and 6 bases respectively, with 9 bases between them. Germline CDR1 and CDR2: MNHNY and SVGAGI (reference sequence). CDR3 residues: CASSYSAPINEQFF. CDR3 DNA: TGTGCCAGCAGTTACTCCGCGCCCATCAATGAGCAGTTCTTC.

The V and J genes are TRBV14 and TRBJ1-4, with 8 bases that match TRBD1. The CDR3 has 16 residues. CDR1 SGHDN and CDR2 FVKESK come from the germline V gene. Trimming took 2 bases from V and 2 from J; bases not matched to a gene: 4. CDR3 sequence (DNA): TGTGCCAGCAGCCAAAACAGGGGGTTGACTAATGAAAAACTGTTTTTT. This gives the protein CASSQNRGLTNEKLFF.

For the CDR3, the DNA is TGTGCCAGCAGACCCGGACAGGGGCCCAATCAGCCCCAGCATTTT. Translation: CASRPGQGPNQPQHF. This chain connects TRBV6-5 to TRBJ1-5; 9 nucleotides line up with TRBD1. J was trimmed by 3 bases and V by 6 bases; bases with no gene match: 6. The CDR3 is 15 amino acids. CDR1 is MNHEY and CDR2 is SVGAGI in the germline V gene.

The chain recombines TRBV24-1 with TRBJ2-2, with 10 bases that match TRBD1. CDR3 length: 15 residues. J gave up 3 bases and V 7 bases, and 4 bases lay outside the gene matches. Germline CDR1 reads KGHDR; CDR2 reads SFDVKD. The CDR3 DNA follows: TGTGCCACCAGGACCGGGACAGGGGACACCGGGGAGCTGTTTTTT. It is translated as CATRTGTGDTGELFF.

V and J are TRBV2 and TRBJ1-2; TRBD1 might be the D (6 bases). V was trimmed by 6 bases and J by 0 bases, leaving 11 bases between them. CDR1 and CDR2 from the germline V gene are SNHLY and FYNNEI. CDR3 length: 14 amino acids. The CDR3 bases are TGTGCCAGCAGACGGACAGAGTCTAACTATGGCTACACCTTC. Translating gives CASRRTESNYGYTF.

On this clone itself: At the DNA level, this CDR3 is encoded by other sequences in the same sample as well. V and J are TRBV5-1 and TRBJ1-6; D is uncertain. Trimming left V 4 bases short and J 8 bases short, with 10 bases between. Germline CDR1 and CDR2: SGHRS and YFSETQ. CDR3 size: 13 residues. This chain's CDR3 is CASSLKSDSPLHF. DNA for the CDR3: TGCGCCAGCAGCCTGAAGTCGGATTCACCCCTCCACTTT.

The CDR3 region has the DNA TGTGCCAGCAAATTAGCGGGAGGGCCGAACACCGGGGAGCTGTTTTTT. Residues: CASKLAGGPNTGELFF. The V call is TRBV28, the J call TRBJ2-2; 11 bases line up with TRBD2. Germline V gene sequence: CDR1 MDHEN, CDR2 SYDVKM. The CDR3 is 16 residues long. Trimming cost V 7 bases and J 0 bases; bases outside gene matches: 4. Full variable domain (missing parts from reference TRBV28 and TRBJ2-2): DVKVTQSSRYLVKRTGEKVFLECVQDMDHENMFWYRQDPGLGLRLIYFSYDVKMKEKGDIPEGYSVSREKKERFSLILESASTNQTSMYLCASKLAGGPNTGELFFGEGSRLTVL.